What follows is one T cell receptor (beta chain) and its context. These data belong to a study of blood T cells in healthy people across ages. This CDR3 has 16 amino acids. The germline CDR1 and CDR2 sequences are SGDLS and YYNGEE. V lost 3 bases and J lost 0; bases outside the gene matches: 7. Then a second PCR, running about 6 to 11 cycles, was carried out with a sample-barcoded 5' primer and a J-beta primer mix. MiXCR was run by TCRdb on the 5' RACE reads, yielding one entry per CDR3 protein. The sample records hundreds of thousands of distinct CDR3 sequences, approximately 25% being singletons. This same sample was also part of a study on T cells of mothers and their children.

The sequence derives from a boy between 10 and 17 years old in good health. The chain uses TRBV9 and TRBJ2-3, with 7 bases lining up with TRBD1. Sequenced sample: blood. The CDR3 loop reads CASSDTGTVSTDTQYF. The CDR3 bases are TGTGCCAGCAGCGACACCGGGACAGTTAGCACAGATACGCAGTATTTT.